The present TCR beta chain was sequenced within a study of cytotoxic CD8 clonotypes in ibrutinib-treated CLL (dated by TCRdb to about 2021). As for the study more broadly: The cohort included roughly 15 treatment-naive and roughly 10 relapsed/refractory patients; some 18 were IGHV unmutated. Responses were partial in roughly 24 patients and complete in 2; after median about 70 months follow-up, some 14 stayed in remission and roughly twelve progressed. Response samples were obtained after a median of around eleven months of treatment, with a range of about 6 to 40 months. An average of around 250,000 productive templates and approximately 91,000 productive rearrangements was obtained per sample. Of the roughly 86 participants in the trial, roughly 26 had longitudinal samples available. Cryopreserved peripheral blood mononuclear cells were obtained prior to treatment, at the time of response, and at either disease progression or sustained remission. Every sample from remission and from progressive disease was obtained while the patients were still on ibrutinib. The paper's findings and limits, for the study overall: At baseline, clonality was higher than in age-matched healthy donors and showed a strong correlation with circulating CD8+ T-cell counts. Public clonotypes were found to be uncommon and were observed to contract or remain stable during treatment; the increase in clonality was shown to reflect expansion of private clonotypes at ibrutinib response. At ibrutinib response clonality went up, during sustained remission it held steady, and at progression it dropped back toward baseline. Sampling times were not matched between patients in sustained remission and patients whose disease was progressing, and lymph node repertoires were not examined.

The time point label, as the study defines it: more than 10 months on ibrutinib. For TCR beta library preparation, approximately 2 micrograms of genomic DNA were isolated from cryopreserved PBMCs. Longitudinal blood samples from CLL patients receiving ibrutinib monotherapy were subjected to high-throughput TCR beta sequencing. The patients took part in an open-label, single-center phase 2 trial of ibrutinib monotherapy. A MiSeq instrument was used for deep resolution sequencing, which targeted depths ranging from 1 in 1 million up to 1 in 200,000 T cells, with coverage averaging 10x for each clonotype. The immunoSEQ hsTCRB Kit was used to generate the TCR beta libraries. As for the original processing: The data were analyzed with ImmunoSEQ Analyzer and ImmunoSEQ Data Assistant, and V, D and J gene assignments followed IMGT definitions. Clonality, with values ranging from 0 to 1, was calculated as one minus the normalized Shannon entropy of productive rearrangement frequencies. Only overrepresented clonotypes making up at least 0.05% of each patient's repertoire were included in the public clonotype analysis. Thirteen repertoires from age-matched healthy donors, obtained from immuneACCESS, served as clonality controls. TCRdb holds this immuneACCESS table with in-frame rearrangements only. Some clones are missing; in checked studies, unresolved V genes explain under half, and the rest has no known cause. V and J calls and clone size follow that table, whereas D and trimming were derived from the DNA. Here the sample has 130,000 or so clones; 70% to 80% occur a single time. The ten largest clonotypes hold approximately 27% of the sample.

About this clone: Its antigen has not been determined. Base qualities are missing; no much larger clone stands one base away.

This clonotype originated in a human donor with chronic lymphocytic leukemia. Material: PBMCs, obtained after 12 months of ibrutinib treatment.

The nucleotide sequence reads TGTGCCAGCAGCACGGAGCGGGAGGTCTACAATGAGCAGTTCTTC. Translation gives CASSTEREVYNEQFF. The chain uses TRBV5-5 and TRBJ2-1, with 9 bases aligning to TRBD2. CDR1 is given as SGHKS and CDR2 as YYEKEE, both from the germline V gene (reference sequence). From V the trimming removes 4 bases and from J it removes 3 bases, while the gene matches leave 5 bases of the junction unaccounted for. From cysteine to phenylalanine, the CDR3 is 15 amino acids long. The retained sequence is limited to the CDR3, 45 bases, with the frame set at the first base.